This passage covers 13 T cell receptor beta chains from one sample sequenced in a study of cytomegalovirus exposure and HLA in healthy donors. Researchers ran the PCR with 60 Vbeta and 13 Jbeta primers. Produced via immunoSEQ multiplex PCR; TCRdb's table is partial and in-frame only. The sample lists about 100,000 clones; around four fifths were seen once. Input material: PBMCs. These receptors originate from a young man in good health and CMV-seronegative.

The chain has TRBV6-4 and TRBJ1-6; D is uncertain. CDR3 length equals 13 residues. Germline CDR1 is MRHNA and CDR2 is SNTAGT. The V end was cut by 0 bases, the J end by 9 bases, with 6 bases between. This chain's CDR3 is CASSDSSTSPLHF. The CDR3 DNA reads as TGTGCCAGCAGTGACTCGAGTACTTCACCCCTCCACTTT.

The chain links TRBV7-3 to TRBJ2-2; a weak D match, TRBD1 (6 bases). The CDR3 has 18 residues. V lost 0 bases to trimming and J lost 6 bases, with 20 bases between them. Looked up from germline, CDR1 is SGHTA and CDR2 is FQGTGA. CDR3: CASSLTPGGQQMAGELFF. DNA for the CDR3: TGTGCCAGCAGCTTAACCCCAGGAGGACAGCAAATGGCCGGGGAGCTGTTTTTT.

The V and J genes are TRBV10-3 and TRBJ1-1; maybe TRBD1 (5 bases). The length of the CDR3 is 15 residues. Germline lookup yields CDR1 ENHRY and CDR2 SYGVKD. V lost 4 bases to trimming and J lost 6 bases, with 18 bases between them. The CDR3 here is CAISGDGGWGAEAFF. DNA for the CDR3: TGTGCCATCAGTGGGGACGGAGGGTGGGGGGCTGAAGCTTTCTTT.

The V and J genes are TRBV7-2 and TRBJ2-3; 12 positions match TRBD2. Per the germline V gene, CDR1 is SGHTA and CDR2 is FQGNSA. The length of the CDR3 is 17 residues. With V trimmed by 5 bases and J by 4 bases, 10 bases remained unmatched. CDR3 region: CASSPGLAGPRADTQYF. The CDR3 DNA reads TGTGCCAGCAGCCCAGGACTAGCGGGACCGAGGGCAGATACGCAGTATTTT. The full variable domain, completed using reference TRBV7-2 and TRBJ2-3, is GAGVSQSPSNKVTEKGKDVELRCDPISGHTALYWYRQSLGQGLEFLIYFQGNSAPDKSGLPSDRFSAERTGGSVSTLTIQRTQQEDSAVYLCASSPGLAGPRADTQYFGPGTRLTVL.

The chain links TRBV19 to TRBJ2-3; 9 bases map to TRBD2. Trimming cost V 6 bases and J 3 bases; bases outside gene matches: 4. The length of the CDR3 is 14 residues. The germline CDR1 and CDR2 sequences are LNHDA and SQIVND (reference sequence). CDR3 sequence (DNA): TGTGCCAGTAGCCCGGGACTAGCAACAGATACGCAGTATTTT. Protein: CASSPGLATDTQYF.

This chain links TRBV19 with TRBJ1-3, with no clear D. The germline gives CDR1 LNHDA, CDR2 SQIVND (reference sequence). Trimming took off 7 bases at V and 0 bases at J, with 13 bases between the two ends. This CDR3 comprises 15 residues. The CDR3 DNA is TGTGCCAGTACGACGGACTTTAGCTCTGGAAACACCATATATTTT. Translating gives CASTTDFSSGNTIYF.

The chain carries TRBV12-5 and TRBJ2-1, with 10 bases matching TRBD1. V shed 7 bases and J 4 bases; nucleotides not matched to a gene: 4. Germline V gives CDR1 LGHNT, CDR2 FRNRAP. The CDR3 sequence is 14 residues long. The CDR3 DNA sequence: TGTGCTAGTGTTCCGGGACAGGGGTACAATGAGCAGTTCTTC. Translation: CASVPGQGYNEQFF.

The chain uses TRBV2 and TRBJ2-1, with D possibly being TRBD2 (6 bases). Between the trimmed V and J ends, which lost 4 bases and 7 bases, there was a span of 14 bases. CDR3 length: 14 residues. The germline V gene encodes CDR1 SNHLY and CDR2 FYNNEI. CDR3 loop: CASSVIGRGNEQFF. As DNA, the CDR3 is TGTGCCAGCAGTGTAATCGGGAGAGGGAATGAGCAGTTCTTC.

This sequence joins TRBV6-5 and TRBJ1-3, with 8 bases lining up with TRBD1. With 6 bases clipped from V and 0 bases from J, the junction kept 4 bases outside the gene matches. The CDR3 covers 15 residues. CDR1 and CDR2 (germline): MNHEY, SVGAGI. The CDR3 protein is CASSGTGLSGNTIYF. Here the CDR3 DNA reads TGTGCCAGCAGCGGGACAGGCCTCTCTGGAAACACCATATATTTT.

This rearrangement joins TRBV13 to TRBJ2-7; 10 bases are shared with TRBD1. The germline V gene encodes CDR1 PRHDT and CDR2 FYEKMQ (reference sequence). The CDR3 runs 15 residues. V shed 1 base and J 10 bases; nucleotides not matched to a gene: 10. As DNA, the CDR3 is TGTGCCAGCAGCTTAGTCCGGGACAGGGGATTCTCCCAGTACTTC. This gives the protein CASSLVRDRGFSQYF.

The chain combines TRBV5-1 with TRBJ1-3; TRBD1 might be the D (5 bases). The CDR3 extends over 16 amino acids. Germline CDR1 SGHRS, CDR2 YFSETQ. Trimming took 4 bases from V and 1 from J, leaving 15 bases between them. CDR3 loop: CASSASLPGSGNTIYF. DNA for the CDR3: TGCGCCAGCAGCGCCTCTTTGCCAGGGTCTGGAAACACCATATATTTT.

The chain links TRBV18 to TRBJ1-3; TRBD1 matches 9 bases. The CDR3 is 17 amino acids. V lost 5 bases to trimming and J lost 0 bases; unmatched junction nucleotides: 8. In germline, CDR1 is KGHSH, CDR2 LQKENI. The chain's CDR3 is CASSETRGQGSGNTIYF. The CDR3 DNA is TGTGCCAGCTCAGAGACCCGGGGACAGGGCTCTGGAAACACCATATATTTT.

The rearrangement links TRBV6-1 to TRBJ1-3, with D tentatively TRBD1 (5 bases). The CDR3 runs 12 residues. V was shortened by 11 bases and J by 8 bases, with 16 bases between the two germline ends. Germline CDR1 is MNHNS and CDR2 is SASEGT. The CDR3 loop is CAGRAGLDTIYF. CDR3 DNA sequence: TGTGCCGGAAGGGCAGGGTTAGACACCATATATTTT.